Shown below are 26 T cell receptor beta chains from a single sample sequenced in a study of molecular identifiers for immune sequencing clone quantification. TCRdb itself ran the PCR reads through MiXCR, one entry per CDR3 protein. The sample has roughly 320,000 distinct CDR3 sequences, roughly a quarter seen once; the top ten hold about 0.7%. Sequencing was done on a sample of naive CD8+ T cells from blood, with Jurkat cell RNA spiked in. The subset is: FACS-sorted CD8+CD4-CCR7+CD45RA+ naive T cells. The receptors were gathered from a human donor in good health. Some libraries in this study had Jurkat cell RNA spiked in.

The gene calls are TRBV11-2 and TRBJ2-7, with TRBD2 as a possible D gene (6 bases). Germline V gene lookup returns CDR1 SGHAT and CDR2 FQNNGV. The V end was cut by 3 bases, the J end by 3 bases, with 12 bases between. The CDR3 covers 14 residues. The CDR3 DNA sequence: TGTGCCAGCAGCTTGTCACTAGCTGGCTACGAGCAGTACTTC. This translates into CASSLSLAGYEQYF.

This clonotype has a count of ten or more. This sequence joins TRBV2 and TRBJ2-1; TRBD1 matches 7 bases. With 9 bases clipped from V and 5 bases from J, the junction kept 7 bases outside the gene matches. This CDR3 is built from 13 residues. The germline gives CDR1 SNHLY, CDR2 FYNNEI. The CDR3 DNA is TGTGCCAGGGGGACAGCCAGCCACAATGAGCAGTTCTTC. Translated: CARGTASHNEQFF.

In its sample, this clonotype was seen many times. The chain carries TRBV28 and TRBJ2-3; 8 bases are shared with TRBD2. CDR3 length equals 16 residues. Germline lookup yields CDR1 MDHEN and CDR2 SYDVKM. The J segment lost 2 bases and the V segment lost 3 bases, leaving 7 bases of the junction unmatched. The CDR3 sequence is CASSLTSAGVTDTQYF. For the CDR3, the DNA is TGTGCCAGCAGTTTGACCTCAGCGGGAGTCACAGATACGCAGTATTTT.

Regarding this clonotype: Its ends do not fully match the called genes, so a read error is possible. The chain recombines TRBV6-5 with TRBJ2-1; the D gene is possibly TRBD2 (6 bases). The germline CDR1 and CDR2 sequences are MNHEY and SVGAGI. The CDR3 runs 15 residues. CDR3 amino acids: CASSPGSSEGNGQFF. CDR3 bases: TGTGCCAGCAGCCCTGGGTCTAGCGAGGGCAATGGGCAGTTCTTC.

Comment on this clonotype: A much larger clone lies a single base off, so this may be a read error. The chain links TRBV7-9 to TRBJ2-1, with D possibly matching TRBD1 (6 bases). V gave up 4 bases and J gave up 4 bases, with 14 bases separating them. CDR3 length equals 15 residues. CDR1 SEHNR and CDR2 FQNEAQ come from the germline V gene (reference sequence). Here the CDR3 DNA reads TGTGCCAGCAGCTCGGACAGCAAATATTACAATGAGCAGTTCTTC. Its protein product is CASSSDSKYYNEQFF.

This clonotype was detected many times. The V call is TRBV6-2 or TRBV6-3, the J call TRBJ2-3, with TRBD2 matching 9 bases. V was clipped by 8 bases and J by 5 bases; unmatched bases: 5. The CDR3 is 13 amino acids. Germline values: CDR1 MNHEY, CDR2 SVGEGT. CDR3 region: CASRSSGEDTQYF. The CDR3 nucleotides are TGTGCCAGCCGGTCTAGCGGGGAAGATACGCAGTATTTT.

Many counts were recorded for this clonotype. The V gene is TRBV5-4, the J gene TRBJ2-7; D is possibly TRBD2 (6 bases). The CDR3 runs to 16 residues. The germline gives CDR1 SGHNT, CDR2 YYREEE (reference sequence). V dropped 4 bases and J dropped 0 bases, with 17 bases sitting between them. DNA of the CDR3: TGTGCCAGCAGCCCTCGGGGTAGCGGCCCCTCCTACGAGCAGTACTTC. Translated: CASSPRGSGPSYEQYF. Variable domain in full (rest from reference TRBV5-4 and TRBJ2-7): ETGVTQSPTHLIKTRGQQVTLRCSSQSGHNTVSWYQQALGQGPQFIFQYYREEENGRGNFPPRFSGLQFPNYSSELNVNALELDDSALYLCASSPRGSGPSYEQYFGPGTRLTVT.

Comment on this clonotype: With a much larger clone just one base away, this may be a read error. The chain joins TRBV28 to TRBJ2-4; maybe TRBD1 (5 bases). V dropped 3 bases and J dropped 12 bases, with 15 bases sitting between them. This CDR3 has 13 residues. Germline CDR1 and CDR2: MDHEN and SYDVKM. The CDR3 reads CASSFKGRGSQYF. DNA for the CDR3: TGTGCCAGCAGTTTTAAGGGAAGGGGCAGTCAGTACTTC.

This chain joins TRBV7-9 and TRBJ2-3; D not certain. Germline values: CDR1 SEHNR, CDR2 FQNEAQ (reference sequence). V was cut by 7 bases and J by 5 bases, with 13 bases left in between. This CDR3 spans 13 amino acids. The CDR3 here is CASTGSPRDTQYF. The CDR3 nucleotides are TGTGCCAGCACGGGTTCTCCAAGAGATACGCAGTATTTT. The full variable domain, in which reference TRBV7-9 and TRBJ2-3 provide the parts outside the CDR3, is DTGVSQNPRHKITKRGQNVTFRCDPISEHNRLYWYRQTLGQGPEFLTYFQNEAQLEKSRLLSDRFSAERPKGSFSTLEIQRTEQGDSAMYLCASTGSPRDTQYFGPGTRLTVL.

There are a few counts of this clonotype. The chain uses TRBV4-2 and TRBJ2-3; 10 positions match TRBD2. V shed 4 bases, J shed 3 bases, and the junction held 13 bases outside the gene matches. Germline V gene sequence: CDR1 LGHNA, CDR2 YNFKEQ. The CDR3 covers 18 residues. The CDR3 DNA reads as TGTGCCAGCAGCCTACTACCCGGACTAGCGGAGGGGACAGATACGCAGTATTTT. Translating it yields CASSLLPGLAEGTDTQYF.

This clonotype was counted many times. The chain joins TRBV7-9 to TRBJ2-3; either TRBD1 or TRBD2 may fit D (5 bases each). Germline loops: CDR1 SEHNR, CDR2 FQNEAQ (reference sequence). The CDR3 spans 18 residues. V shed 5 bases and J shed 2 bases, with 23 bases lying between them. CDR3 nucleotides: TGTGCCAGCAGCCACTCACCGAGGGGCCTGATCCCCACAGATACGCAGTATTTT. It is translated as CASSHSPRGLIPTDTQYF.

There are many counts of this clonotype. The DNA for the CDR3 is TGTGCCAGCAGTGCCGGGACTAGCGTGGCAGATACGCAGTATTTT. Amino acid sequence: CASSAGTSVADTQYF. The V gene is TRBV6-6, the J gene TRBJ2-3, with TRBD2 matching over 10 bases. Germline V gene sequence: CDR1 MNHNY, CDR2 SVGAGI (reference sequence). With 5 bases clipped from V and 4 bases from J, the junction kept 6 bases outside the gene matches. This CDR3 comprises 15 residues.

This clonotype was observed at least ten times. The chain employs TRBV9 and TRBJ2-3; a weak D match, TRBD2 (6 bases). V was trimmed by 4 bases and J by 1 base, leaving 13 bases between them. The CDR3 extends over 15 amino acids. The V gene's germline CDR1 is SGDLS and CDR2 YYNGEE. DNA of the CDR3: TGTGCCAGCAGCTCTTGGGAGGTCGGCACAGATACGCAGTATTTT. It encodes CASSSWEVGTDTQYF.

Ten or more counts support this clonotype. The gene calls are TRBV7-9 and TRBJ2-5, with 8 bases that match TRBD1. Germline V CDR1 and CDR2: SEHNR, FQNEAQ (reference sequence). The CDR3 runs to 13 residues. After removal of 5 bases from V and 5 bases from J, the junction contained 4 bases not matched to a gene. Here the CDR3 DNA reads TGTGCCAGCAGCGGTGACAGGGGTGAGACCCAGTACTTC. This encodes CASSGDRGETQYF.

Details on this clonotype: This may arise from a read error, as a much more abundant clone is one base away. V usage is TRBV5-3 and J usage is TRBJ2-7; 8 bases match TRBD2. TRBV5-3 is an ORF; its function is uncertain. This CDR3 has 16 residues. Trimming at V came to 8 bases and at J to 2 bases, leaving 15 bases not matched to a gene. The CDR3 sequence: CASRPISGVYPYEQYF. As DNA, the CDR3 is TGTGCCAGCAGACCTATTAGCGGGGTCTACCCCTACGAGCAGTACTTC.

This chain links TRBV27 with TRBJ1-5, with D hard to call. Germline assignment: CDR1 MNHEY and CDR2 SMNVEV (reference sequence). The CDR3 spans 14 residues. Trimming cost V 5 bases and J 7 bases, with 15 bases left between them. The CDR3 region has the DNA TGTGCCAGCAGTCCCTCGTGGCCGAACCAGCCCCAGCATTTT. Translating gives CASSPSWPNQPQHF.

The V call is TRBV4-3, the J call TRBJ1-2, with TRBD1 identical over 8 bases. This CDR3 has 17 residues. J was trimmed by 6 bases and V by 0 bases; bases with no gene match: 12. Germline CDR1 is LGHNA and CDR2 is YSLEER. The CDR3 sequence: CASSQDRPGTGPHGYTF. CDR3 bases: TGCGCCAGCAGCCAAGACCGCCCCGGGACAGGTCCCCATGGCTACACCTTC.

This chain joins TRBV12-3 or TRBV12-4 and TRBJ1-1, with a possible D match to TRBD1 (5 bases). The germline V and J ends were trimmed by 6 bases and 6 bases, with 11 bases remaining between them. The CDR3 spans 12 residues. In DNA form, the CDR3 reads TGTGCCAGCAGCGCAGGGTTCTCTGAAGCTTTCTTT. Translating gives CASSAGFSEAFF.

At least ten counts were recorded for this clonotype. The chain recombines TRBV9 with TRBJ1-6, with 8 nucleotides matching TRBD1. CDR3 size: 13 residues. The germline gives CDR1 SGDLS, CDR2 YYNGEE. V dropped 3 bases and J dropped 10; count of bases not matched to a gene: 3. CDR3 protein: CASSGGQGSPLHF. In DNA form, the CDR3 reads TGTGCCAGCAGCGGAGGACAGGGCTCACCCCTCCACTTT.

This clonotype was seen ten or more times. The genes are TRBV7-9 and TRBJ2-3; 9 bases agree with TRBD1. With 2 bases clipped from V and 4 bases from J, the junction kept 4 bases outside the gene matches. CDR1 is SEHNR and CDR2 is FQNEAQ in the germline V gene (reference sequence). This CDR3 has 15 residues. The CDR3 sequence: CASSLTTGGADTQYF. The CDR3 region has the DNA TGTGCCAGCAGCTTAACTACAGGGGGCGCAGATACGCAGTATTTT.

In regard to this clonotype: This may be a read error, as it is one base from a much larger clone. V gene TRBV4-1 combines with J gene TRBJ1-5; 9 bases match TRBD1. The CDR3 extends over 15 amino acids. Germline V gene sequence: CDR1 MGHRA, CDR2 YSYEKL. The V and J ends lost 5 bases and 9 bases, in that order; junction bases with no gene match: 11. CDR3 amino acids: CASSSRGQGGPPQHF. The CDR3 DNA reads as TGCGCCAGCAGCTCACGGGGACAGGGTGGACCGCCCCAGCATTTT.

This clonotype came up once. The genes are TRBV6-1 and TRBJ1-1, with D possibly being TRBD1 (5 bases). V lost 0 bases and J lost 11, with 19 bases in between. CDR3 length equals 15 residues. In germline, CDR1 is MNHNS, CDR2 SASEGT. The DNA of the CDR3 is TGTGCCAGCAGTGAAGCCGGCTGGAGGGGCCCTTGGGCTTTCTTT. It encodes CASSEAGWRGPWAFF.

This clonotype came up many times. V gene TRBV29-1 combines with J gene TRBJ2-1; the D gene could be TRBD1 or TRBD2 (6 bases each). CDR3 length: 13 residues. V was shortened by 5 bases and J by 9 bases, with 17 bases between the two germline ends. The V gene's germline CDR1 is SQVTM and CDR2 ANQGSEA. The CDR3 DNA reads as TGCAGCGTTCGAGGAGGGGGTATTGGTGAGCAGTTCTTC. Its protein is CSVRGGGIGEQFF.

The chain recombines TRBV13 with TRBJ2-5, with D unresolved. CDR1 and CDR2 from the germline V gene are PRHDT and FYEKMQ (reference sequence). The CDR3 is 14 residues long. The germline V and J ends were trimmed by 0 bases and 0 bases, with 5 bases remaining between them. The CDR3 loop reads CASSLGQNQETQYF. In DNA, the CDR3 is TGTGCCAGCAGCTTAGGACAGAACCAAGAGACCCAGTACTTC.

This clonotype has more than one count but fewer than ten. The chain uses TRBV7-9 and TRBJ1-3, with a tentative D call TRBD1 (5 bases). CDR1 is SEHNR and CDR2 is FQNEAQ in the germline V gene (reference sequence). The CDR3 loop spans 16 amino acids. Trimming shortened V by 5 bases and J by 3 bases, and 17 bases separated the two germline ends. CDR3: CASSHRGGTLGNTIYF. CDR3 DNA: TGTGCCAGCAGCCACCGGGGGGGAACGCTTGGAAACACCATATATTTT.

The chain couples TRBV20-1 to TRBJ1-5, with a tentative D call TRBD1 (5 bases). The germline V gene has CDR1 DFQATT and CDR2 SNEGSKA (reference sequence). Trimming took off 0 bases at V and 5 bases at J, with 14 bases between the two ends. This CDR3 is built from 15 residues. CDR3 DNA sequence: TGCAGTGCTAGAGACCTAGGCAGGGTGGATCAGCCCCAGCATTTT. It encodes CSARDLGRVDQPQHF.